This entry lists 30 T cell receptor beta chains sequenced from one sample in a study of technical replicates of blood from several donors. Assay used: immunoSEQ multiplex PCR; TCRdb lists only in-frame clones, some missing. The data show 70,000 to 85,000 clones, nearly 97% seen once. Material: T cells isolated from PBMCs. The receptors stem from a human donor in good health.

Written as DNA, the CDR3 is TGCGCCAGCCGTCCCACAGAAACCGGGGAGCTGTTTTTT. Translation gives CASRPTETGELFF. This chain joins TRBV5-1 and TRBJ2-2; D unclear. Germline V gene sequence: CDR1 SGHRS, CDR2 YFSETQ. The V end was cut by 7 bases, the J end by 5 bases, with 12 bases between. The CDR3 totals 13 residues.

This chain joins TRBV5-6 and TRBJ2-7; D might be TRBD1 (5 bases). The CDR3 has 13 amino acids. CDR1 SGHDT and CDR2 YYEEEE come from the germline V gene. V lost 1 base and J 3 bases, leaving 8 bases between the germline ends. The CDR3 loop is CASSLWGNYEQYF. In nucleotides, the CDR3 is TGTGCCAGCAGCTTGTGGGGCAACTACGAGCAGTACTTC. The entire variable domain, with the rest obtained from reference TRBV5-6 and TRBJ2-7, is as follows: DAGVTQSPTHLIKTRGQQVTLRCSPKSGHDTVSWYQQALGQGPQFIFQYYEEEERQRGNFPDRFSGHQFPNYSSELNVNALLLGDSALYLCASSLWGNYEQYFGPGTRLTVT.

V gene TRBV7-2 combines with J gene TRBJ2-7; TRBD1 matches 8 bases. Germline V gives CDR1 SGHTA, CDR2 FQGNSA. Unmatched junction bases numbered 9, after V lost 2 bases and J lost 3 bases. The length of the CDR3 is 16 residues. CDR3 in DNA: TGTGCCAGCAGCTTAACACGGACAGGGTCGATCTACGAGCAGTACTTC. Its translation: CASSLTRTGSIYEQYF.

This chain joins TRBV4-1 and TRBJ2-7; 10 nucleotides match TRBD1. J gave up 4 bases and V 4 bases, and 4 bases lay outside the gene matches. The germline V gene encodes CDR1 MGHRA and CDR2 YSYEKL. The CDR3 covers 14 residues. The CDR3 DNA reads as TGCGCCAGCAGCCCGCGGACAGGGGGATACGAGCAGTACTTC. Translated: CASSPRTGGYEQYF.

This chain joins TRBV5-4 and TRBJ1-1; tentatively, D is TRBD1 (5 bases). This CDR3 has 13 residues. CDR1 and CDR2 (germline): SGHNT, YYREEE (reference sequence). V was cut by 0 bases and J by 4 bases, with 7 bases left in between. The CDR3 region is CASSLGGVTEAFF. CDR3 sequence (DNA): TGTGCCAGCAGCTTGGGGGGGGTCACTGAAGCTTTCTTT.

The chain couples TRBV6-6 to TRBJ1-1; maybe TRBD1 (5 bases). The germline V and J ends were trimmed by 1 base and 4 bases, with 16 bases remaining between them. Per the germline V gene, CDR1 is MNHNY and CDR2 is SVGAGI (reference sequence). CDR3 length equals 16 residues. In nucleotides, the CDR3 is TGTGCCAGCAGTTACTTCGAGTCCAGGGAGGGCACTGAAGCTTTCTTT. Protein: CASSYFESREGTEAFF.

The V and J genes are TRBV11-2 and TRBJ1-6; no definite D call. Germline V gives CDR1 SGHAT, CDR2 FQNNGV. The V end lost 5 bases, the J end lost 8 bases, and 13 bases lay between the germline ends. This CDR3 comprises 14 residues. CDR3 protein: CASSLGRAYSPLHF. In DNA, the CDR3 is TGTGCCAGCAGCCTCGGGAGGGCCTATTCACCCCTCCACTTT.

The V call is TRBV11-2, the J call TRBJ2-5, with a weak D call TRBD1 (6 bases). V was shortened by 4 bases and J by 1 base, with 22 bases between the two germline ends. This CDR3 has 18 amino acids. CDR1 SGHAT and CDR2 FQNNGV come from the germline V gene. The CDR3 bases are TGTGCCAGCAGCTGGGCCGGGACACCACGGGCCACCCAAGAGACCCAGTACTTC. Residues: CASSWAGTPRATQETQYF.

Concerning this clone: One end of the junction does not line up with germline, which may come from a read error. The chain joins TRBV5-6 to TRBJ2-5, with TRBD1 identical over 12 bases. Per germline, CDR1 SGHDT and CDR2 YYEEEE. CDR3 length: 17 residues. In DNA, the CDR3 is TGTGCCAGCAACTTGCTCTACGCCGGGACAGGGGGCGAGACCCAGTACTTC. Its protein is CASNLLYAGTGGETQYF.

This rearrangement joins TRBV5-6 to TRBJ2-3, with 8 bases that match TRBD1. The CDR3 contains 15 residues. Losses at the gene ends were 3 bases for V and 2 bases for J; bases not matched to a gene: 5. Germline assignment: CDR1 SGHDT and CDR2 YYEEEE. This CDR3 reads CASSSETGVTDTQYF. As DNA, the CDR3 is TGTGCCAGCAGCTCCGAGACAGGGGTCACAGATACGCAGTATTTT.

This clone was detected once. The genes are TRBV18 and TRBJ2-1, with TRBD2 identical over 10 bases. The junction had 5 bases not matched to a gene; V was cut back by 6 bases and J by 6 bases. The CDR3 consists of 14 residues. CDR1 KGHSH and CDR2 LQKENI come from the germline V gene. The DNA of the CDR3 is TGTGCCAGCTCTCCAGGGACTAGCGTCAATGAGCAGTTCTTC. Protein: CASSPGTSVNEQFF.

The rearrangement links TRBV7-9 to TRBJ1-1; a weak D match, TRBD1 (5 bases). This CDR3 contains 14 residues. Germline CDR1 is SEHNR and CDR2 is FQNEAQ (reference sequence). Trimming took off 5 bases at V and 6 bases at J, with 16 bases between the two ends. CDR3 DNA: TGTGCCAGCAGCCTCCCGGGTGGGGGGTCTGAAGCTTTCTTT. Translation gives CASSLPGGGSEAFF.

This clone was found once. The rearrangement uses TRBV11-2 and TRBJ2-6; D is ambiguous. The germline V gene has CDR1 SGHAT and CDR2 FQNNGV. This CDR3 region has 15 residues. Trimming shortened V by 5 bases and J by 2 bases, and 10 bases separated the two germline ends. CDR3 DNA sequence: TGTGCCAGCAGCGAGCCCGTTCCTGGGGCCAACGTCCTGACTTTC. It encodes CASSEPVPGANVLTF.

The V call is TRBV2, the J call TRBJ1-5; possibly TRBD1 for D (5 bases). Germline loops: CDR1 SNHLY, CDR2 FYNNEI. This CDR3 contains 14 residues. V lost 5 bases and J 1 base, leaving 9 bases between the germline ends. The CDR3 region has the DNA TGTGCCAGCAGTCAGGGTAGGAGCAATCAGCCCCAGCATTTT. Protein product: CASSQGRSNQPQHF.

This clone was observed a single time. The J gene is TRBJ2-5, the V gene TRBV6-1; 8 bases fit TRBD1. V lost 3 bases, J lost 1 base, and 4 bases stayed unmatched. Germline V CDR1 and CDR2: MNHNS, SASEGT. This CDR3 has 15 residues. CDR3: CASSELGQGQETQYF. The CDR3 nucleotides are TGTGCCAGCAGTGAGTTAGGACAGGGCCAAGAGACCCAGTACTTC.

The chain uses TRBV5-1 and TRBJ1-4; 8 nucleotides agree with TRBD1. Trimming removed 0 bases from V and 5 bases from J; junction bases left unmatched: 3. The CDR3 sequence is 15 residues long. The germline V gene encodes CDR1 SGHRS and CDR2 YFSETQ. The CDR3 DNA is TGCGCCAGCAGCTTGGTAGGACAGGGAAATGAAAAACTGTTTTTT. It yields the protein CASSLVGQGNEKLFF.

J is TRBJ1-2 and V is TRBV30, with unresolved D. Germline values: CDR1 GTSNPN, CDR2 SVGIG (reference sequence). The CDR3 consists of 13 residues. Deletions cut 0 bases from V and 10 bases from J, with 15 bases between. CDR3: CAWSVTPLGDYTF. In DNA, the CDR3 is TGTGCCTGGAGTGTAACCCCACTGGGCGACTACACCTTC.

CDR3 DNA: TGCGCCAGCAGCCAGATCGACAGGGCTAACTATGGCTACACCTTC. It yields the protein CASSQIDRANYGYTF. This chain joins TRBV4-1 and TRBJ1-2; 7 nucleotides agree with TRBD1. V lost 3 bases to trimming and J lost 0 bases; unmatched junction nucleotides: 4. This CDR3 is built from 15 residues. The germline CDR1 and CDR2 sequences are MGHRA and YSYEKL.

The V and J genes are TRBV28 and TRBJ2-7, with 9 bases matching TRBD1. The V and J ends lost 3 bases and 4 bases, in that order; junction bases with no gene match: 7. The CDR3 runs 15 residues. Germline-derived CDR1 and CDR2 are MDHEN and SYDVKM. Here the CDR3 reads CASSFTGGAGYEQYF. The DNA for the CDR3 is TGTGCCAGCAGTTTCACAGGGGGCGCGGGTTACGAGCAGTACTTC.

V gene TRBV28 combines with J gene TRBJ2-1, with D possibly matching TRBD2 (5 bases). This CDR3 spans 14 amino acids. The V end was cut by 3 bases, the J end by 6 bases, with 12 bases between. Germline V lookup: CDR1 MDHEN, CDR2 SYDVKM. CDR3 sequence (DNA): TGTGCCAGCAGTTTGAGGGCCCTGGGCAATGAGCAGTTCTTC. Its translation is CASSLRALGNEQFF.

In its sample, this clone was seen once. The J gene is TRBJ2-1, the V gene TRBV11-3, with 14 bases matching TRBD2. The CDR3 sequence is 16 residues long. CDR1 and CDR2 (germline): SGHNT, YENEEA. The junction had 5 bases not matched to a gene; V was cut back by 5 bases and J by 5 bases. DNA for the CDR3: TGTGCCAGCAGCCGAACGGGACTAGCGGGGGACAATGAGCAGTTCTTC. It is translated as CASSRTGLAGDNEQFF.

This clone appeared once. The chain joins TRBV9 to TRBJ2-5; 7 nucleotides align to TRBD2. Germline V gene data show CDR1 as SGDLS and CDR2 as YYNGEE. This CDR3 is 17 amino acids long. The CDR3 DNA follows: TGTGGAACCCAACCCGGGGGTTTTCTGGGGGGGCAAGAGACCCAGTACTTC. It is translated as CGTQPGGFLGGQETQYF.

The chain carries TRBV4-1 and TRBJ2-3, with 8 bases fitting TRBD1. V was pared by 2 bases and J by 1 base, with 11 bases of the junction left unmatched. The length of the CDR3 is 18 residues. The germline gives CDR1 MGHRA, CDR2 YSYEKL. The CDR3: CASSQFSSTGAGTDTQYF. Here the CDR3 DNA reads TGCGCCAGCAGCCAATTTAGTTCGACAGGGGCGGGCACAGATACGCAGTATTTT.

The V and J genes are TRBV5-1 and TRBJ2-7; tentatively, D is TRBD1 (6 bases). CDR3 size: 15 residues. In germline, CDR1 is SGHRS, CDR2 YFSETQ. With 1 base removed from V and 5 bases from J, the gap between germline ends came to 16 bases. The CDR3 loop reads CASSLNRAPSDEQYF. CDR3 coding DNA: TGCGCCAGCAGCTTGAACAGGGCCCCGAGCGACGAGCAGTACTTC.

The V and J genes are TRBV25-1 and TRBJ1-6, with D perhaps TRBD1 (5 bases). Germline loops: CDR1 MGHDK, CDR2 SYGVNS. This CDR3 region has 15 residues. V lost 3 bases and J 7 bases, leaving 13 bases between the germline ends. The CDR3 sequence is CASSEAQGLNSPLHF. CDR3 DNA: TGTGCCAGCAGTGAGGCCCAGGGCTTGAATTCACCCCTCCACTTT.

This clone is a singleton in its sample. V usage is TRBV19 and J usage is TRBJ2-1; TRBD2 aligns across 7 bases. V lost 5 bases to trimming and J lost 9 bases; unmatched junction nucleotides: 7. Germline CDR1 LNHDA, CDR2 SQIVND (reference sequence). There are 13 residues in the CDR3. CDR3 DNA sequence: TGTGCCAGTAGTTCGGGGGGAGGAGGTGAGCAGTTCTTC. This sequence encodes CASSSGGGGEQFF.

The gene calls are TRBV6-5 and TRBJ2-1; no firm D call. The CDR3 is 13 residues long. CDR1 and CDR2 (germline): MNHEY, SVGAGI. V was trimmed by 8 bases and J by 6 bases, leaving 14 bases between them. The CDR3 sequence: CASGINSGNEQFF. CDR3 bases: TGTGCCAGCGGAATTAATTCGGGCAATGAGCAGTTCTTC.

Written as DNA, the CDR3 is TGCAGCGTTGAGACAGACTATGGCTACACCTTC. This codes for CSVETDYGYTF. The gene calls are TRBV29-1 and TRBJ1-2; the D gene is possibly TRBD1 (5 bases). Per germline, CDR1 SQVTM and CDR2 ANQGSEA. The CDR3 extends over 11 amino acids. The ends were cut back, 3 bases at V and 3 bases at J, with 5 bases in the middle.

A word on this clone: One junction end does not reproduce the germline sequence, and a read error may be involved. The chain couples TRBV7-7 to TRBJ2-2; a possible D gene is TRBD2 (5 bases). This CDR3 is built from 15 residues. The germline gives CDR1 SSHAT, CDR2 FNYEAQ (reference sequence). This CDR3 reads CASSSSEVKGGELFF. The CDR3 region has the DNA TGTGCTAGCAGCTCTTCGGAGGTGAAGGGCGGGGAGCTGTTTTTT.

The rearrangement uses TRBV9 and TRBJ2-1; tentative D call: TRBD1 (6 bases). Trimming stripped 4 bases from V and 4 bases from J, with 15 bases between. This CDR3 has 15 residues. Germline V CDR1 and CDR2: SGDLS, YYNGEE. The CDR3 loop is CASSPERTVYNEQFF. The DNA for the CDR3 is TGTGCCAGCAGCCCAGAACGGACAGTTTACAATGAGCAGTTCTTC. Full variable domain (missing parts from reference TRBV9 and TRBJ2-1): DSGVTQTPKHLITATGQRVTLRCSPRSGDLSVYWYQQSLDQGLQFLIQYYNGEERAKGNILERFSAQQFPDLHSELNLSSLELGDSALYFCASSPERTVYNEQFFGPGTRLTVL.